The 9 T cell receptor beta chains below were found in one sample sequenced in a study of CD8 T cells in ankylosing spondylitis. Study-level results: A motif of 7 or 8 highly homologous TCR beta variants was seen as apparently characteristic of ankylosing spondylitis blood.

These receptors' targets are unknown. TCRdb recomputed calls from the 5' RACE reads with MiXCR, one row per CDR3 protein. This table holds approximately 550,000 distinct CDR3 sequences, roughly 13% found once. Material for sequencing was blood, either unsorted or a sorted T cell fraction (not recorded which). The source of these receptors is a male donor with ankylosing spondylitis.

The chain combines TRBV12-3 or TRBV12-4 with TRBJ2-5, with D perhaps TRBD1 or TRBD2 (5 bases each). Trimming took 1 base from V and 5 from J, leaving 17 bases between them. The CDR3 length is 16 residues. As DNA, the CDR3 is TGTGCCAGCAGTTTAGGGGGCGGGCGAAGTACGGAGACCCAGTACTTC. Amino acid sequence: CASSLGGGRSTETQYF.

This clonotype was found many times. J is TRBJ1-3 and V is TRBV6-1, with D possibly matching TRBD1 (6 bases). Trimming took off 6 bases at V and 2 bases at J, with 14 bases between the two ends. Germline V CDR1 and CDR2: MNHNS, SASEGT. The CDR3 totals 15 residues. The CDR3 reads CASSTTGQPGNTIYF. CDR3 nucleotides: TGTGCCAGCAGCACCACTGGACAGCCTGGAAACACCATATATTTT.

The CDR3 spells CASSYQTGDQPQHF. As DNA, the CDR3 is TGTGCCAGCAGTTACCAGACAGGGGATCAGCCCCAGCATTTT. The chain has TRBV12-3 or TRBV12-4 and TRBJ1-5, with 8 bases identical to TRBD1. CDR3 length equals 14 residues. V lost 4 bases and J lost 5; bases outside the gene matches: 4.

This clonotype showed up many times. This chain connects TRBV6-5 to TRBJ1-1; 7 bases align to TRBD1. The length of the CDR3 is 15 residues. The germline V gene encodes CDR1 MNHEY and CDR2 SVGAGI. V lost 7 bases to trimming and J lost 2 bases; unmatched junction nucleotides: 10. DNA for the CDR3: TGTGCCAGCAATTTTTTCCGGGACAGTAACACTGAAGCTTTCTTT. This encodes CASNFFRDSNTEAFF.

The gene calls are TRBV5-1 and TRBJ2-1; 11 bases are shared with TRBD2. V was pared by 4 bases and J by 3 bases, with 6 bases of the junction left unmatched. Per germline, CDR1 SGHRS and CDR2 YFSETQ. The CDR3 length is 16 residues. CDR3 sequence (DNA): TGCGCCAGCAGCGGCGTAGCGGGAGGGATCTACAATGAGCAGTTCTTC. Protein product: CASSGVAGGIYNEQFF.

To note about this clonotype: A read error may produce the germline difference seen at one junction end. The chain joins TRBV7-2 to TRBJ2-2; D remains ambiguous. The CDR3 has 15 residues. Looked up from germline, CDR1 is SGHTA and CDR2 is FQGNSA. CDR3 protein: CASSQDRANTWELFF. CDR3 nucleotide sequence: TGTGCCAGCAGCCAGGACCGCGCGAACACCTGGGAGCTGTTTTTT.

The J gene is TRBJ2-7, the V gene TRBV25-1; the D gene could be TRBD1 or TRBD2 (7 bases each). The CDR3 covers 15 residues. V was cut by 6 bases and J by 0 bases, with 15 bases left in between. From germline, CDR1 is MGHDK and CDR2 SYGVNS. The CDR3 is CASSPGGGSSYEQYF. The DNA of the CDR3 is TGTGCCAGCAGCCCAGGGGGGGGGAGCTCCTACGAGCAGTACTTC.

V gene TRBV5-1 combines with J gene TRBJ1-2; D call uncertain. V shed 3 bases and J shed 11 bases, with 8 bases lying between them. CDR3 length: 10 residues. The germline V gene has CDR1 SGHRS and CDR2 YFSETQ. This CDR3 is CASSSRFYTF. CDR3 DNA sequence: TGCGCCAGCAGCTCCCGATTTTACACCTTC.

A few counts support this clonotype. J is TRBJ2-5 and V is TRBV3-1; no firm D call. The CDR3 sequence is 14 residues long. CDR1 LGHDT and CDR2 YNNKEL come from the germline V gene (reference sequence). V was clipped by 5 bases and J by 4 bases, with 14 bases between them. Here the CDR3 DNA reads TGTGCCAGCAGCTTTCCCCAGCCCCGAGAGACCCAGTACTTC. Amino acid sequence: CASSFPQPRETQYF.